This T cell receptor beta chain was sequenced in a study of blood T cell repertoires in COVID-19. Overall study: Collection of acute and convalescent COVID-19 samples took place in the United States, Italy and Spain.

J lost 7 bases, V lost 4 bases, and 7 bases had no gene match. The CDR3 contains 14 residues. The V gene's germline CDR1 is LNHDA and CDR2 SQIVND (reference sequence). In the authors' workflow: Estimation of nucleated cell counts relied on the amplification of reference gene primers. Produced via immunoSEQ multiplex PCR; TCRdb's table is partial and in-frame only. V and J calls and clone size are copied from that table; D and trimming were computed from the DNA. The profile shows roughly 300,000 clones, around four fifths of them singletons. The chain couples TRBV19 to TRBJ2-7, with TRBD1 identical over 10 bases. The clonotype comes from a woman between 45 and 65 years old who had recovered from COVID-19. Sequencing was performed on peripheral blood. CDR3 nucleotides: TGTGCCAGTAGTAAGACAGGGGGCCCTGCGGAGCAGTACTTC. As protein: CASSKTGGPAEQYF.